The table lists the clone carrying this TCR beta chain with a few counts. The antigen remains unidentified. This record belongs to a study of T-cell memory formation after mild COVID-19. A single record per CDR3 protein comes from TCRdb applying MiXCR to the 5' RACE reads. Of about 400,000 distinct CDR3 sequences detected, about 25% appear once; the ten largest clones hold 10% to 15%. Study-wide points: Contracting clones from day 15 to 85 showed balanced CD4/CD8; later expanders favored CD4+. Second-wave clones with a day 37 peak had unconfirmed SARS-CoV-2 specificity.

Sequencing was carried out using PBMCs or a T cell subset sorted from them (not recorded which). The sequence was obtained from an adult woman who had mild COVID-19 (a few samples of this study predate the infection). Cell type and time point are not known.

The CDR3 DNA sequence: TGTGCCAGCAGCAGGAAAGCGGGGGGACCCTACCAAGAGACCCAGTACTTC. As protein: CASSRKAGGPYQETQYF. The gene calls are TRBV6-5 and TRBJ2-5; TRBD2 matches at 9 bases. Germline lookup yields CDR1 MNHEY and CDR2 SVGAGI. The CDR3 has 17 amino acids. Trimming removed 6 bases from V and 0 bases from J; junction bases left unmatched: 11.